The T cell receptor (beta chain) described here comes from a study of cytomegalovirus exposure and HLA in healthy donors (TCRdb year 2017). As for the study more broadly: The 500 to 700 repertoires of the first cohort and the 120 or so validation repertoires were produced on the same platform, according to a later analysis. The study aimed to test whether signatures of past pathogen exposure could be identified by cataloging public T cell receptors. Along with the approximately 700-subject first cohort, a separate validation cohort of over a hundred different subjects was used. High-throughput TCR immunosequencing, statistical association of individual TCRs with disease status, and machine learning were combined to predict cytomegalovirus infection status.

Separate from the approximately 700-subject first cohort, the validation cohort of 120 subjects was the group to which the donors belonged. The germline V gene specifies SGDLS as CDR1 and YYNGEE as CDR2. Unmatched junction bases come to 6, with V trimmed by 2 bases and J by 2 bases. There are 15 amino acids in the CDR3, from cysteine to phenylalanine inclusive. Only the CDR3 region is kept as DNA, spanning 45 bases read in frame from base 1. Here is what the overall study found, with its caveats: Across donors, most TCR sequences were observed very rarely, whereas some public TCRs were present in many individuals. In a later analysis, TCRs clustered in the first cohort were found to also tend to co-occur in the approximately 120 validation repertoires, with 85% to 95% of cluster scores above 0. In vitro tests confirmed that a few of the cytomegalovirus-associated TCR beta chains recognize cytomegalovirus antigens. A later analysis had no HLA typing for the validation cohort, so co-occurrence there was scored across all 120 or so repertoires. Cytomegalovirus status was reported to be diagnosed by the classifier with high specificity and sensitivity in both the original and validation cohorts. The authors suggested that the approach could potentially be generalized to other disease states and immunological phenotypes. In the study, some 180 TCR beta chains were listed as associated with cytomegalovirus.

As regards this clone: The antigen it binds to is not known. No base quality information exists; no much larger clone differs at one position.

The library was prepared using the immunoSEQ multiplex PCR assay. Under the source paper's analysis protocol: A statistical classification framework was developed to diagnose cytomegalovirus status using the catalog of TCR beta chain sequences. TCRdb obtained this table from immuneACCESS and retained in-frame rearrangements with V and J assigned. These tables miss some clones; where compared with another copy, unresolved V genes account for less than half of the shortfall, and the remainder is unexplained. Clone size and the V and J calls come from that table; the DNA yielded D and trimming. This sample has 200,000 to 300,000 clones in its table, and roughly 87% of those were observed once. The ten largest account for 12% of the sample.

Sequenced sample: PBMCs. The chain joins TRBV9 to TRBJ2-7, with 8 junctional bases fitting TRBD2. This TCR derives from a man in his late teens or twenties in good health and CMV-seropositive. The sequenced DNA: TGTGCCAGCAGCGTTACTCCGGGAGGGACCTACGAGCAGTACTTC. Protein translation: CASSVTPGGTYEQYF. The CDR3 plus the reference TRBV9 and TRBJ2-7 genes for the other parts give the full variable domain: DSGVTQTPKHLITATGQRVTLRCSPRSGDLSVYWYQQSLDQGLQFLIQYYNGEERAKGNILERFSAQQFPDLHSELNLSSLELGDSALYFCASSVTPGGTYEQYFGPGTRLTVT.